This T cell receptor beta chain was sequenced during a study of T cell responses to AZD1222 COVID-19 vaccine. Study results and caveats: It was only six AZD1222 recipients who were seropositive at baseline. There were repertoire samples only from the period after the peak T cell response. Two AZD1222 doses significantly raised spike-specific TCR breadth and depth over controls. Clonal diversity was possibly underestimated, and white British individuals and females predominated among donors.

With respect to this clone: Antigen: not known.

This CDR3 has 14 residues. Germline V gene sequence: CDR1 LNHDA, CDR2 SQIVND (reference sequence). V shed 5 bases and J shed 6 bases, with 16 bases lying between them. The assay was immunoSEQ multiplex PCR, and TCRdb's table has in-frame clones only and misses some. The sample records roughly 150,000 clones, 90% being singletons. The sample here was peripheral blood, taken on day 0 of AZD1222 vaccination. This TCR was recovered from an adult in good health. The chain uses TRBV19 and TRBJ2-5, with D perhaps TRBD1 (5 bases). CDR3 residues: CASSRQGSLKTQYF. As DNA, the CDR3 is TGTGCCAGTAGTCGGCAGGGCAGTTTAAAGACCCAGTACTTC.